This is a list of T cell receptor beta chains from one sample in a study of shared clonotypes between healthy human individuals. Measured with immunoSEQ multiplex PCR; TCRdb has only the in-frame clones, and not every one. The table has 2 million to 2.5 million clones, over 85% seen once. The sample was naive CD4+ T cells from PBMCs. These receptors were obtained from a man between 18 and 35 years old in good health. Some clones in this sample may be carry-over from other donors' samples. Each CDR3 is given with its conserved first and last residue. Fields, in order: clone size, D gene, V gene, J gene, CDR3 protein, CDR3 DNA. A D gene is named only where the DNA matches it firmly. Some rows have no size entry. The others give once, few or many, or a class for an expanded clone.

.	.	TRBV6-6	TRBJ2-1	CASSFTPYNEQFF	TGTGCCAGCAGTTTTACCCCCTACAATGAGCAGTTCTTC
once	.	TRBV7-2	TRBJ2-2	CASRPPRGPAGELFF	TGTGCCAGCAGACCGCCGCGGGGGCCGGCCGGGGAGCTGTTTTTT
.	TRBD1	TRBV28	TRBJ2-7	CASSLGLSGRTGNYEQYF	TGTGCCAGCAGTTTGGGTTTGTCCGGCCGGACAGGAAATTACGAGCAGTACTTC
.	.	TRBV6-1	TRBJ1-1	CASSEDGRGGPGAFF	TGTGCCAGCAGTGAAGATGGAAGGGGCGGGCCTGGAGCTTTCTTT
.	.	TRBV29-1	TRBJ2-5	CSVGLLAIQETQYF	TGCAGCGTTGGCCTTCTAGCGATCCAAGAGACCCAGTACTTC
.	TRBD1	TRBV29-1	TRBJ1-1	CSVASRQGSTEAFF	TGCAGCGTTGCGAGCCGACAGGGATCCACTGAAGCTTTCTTT
once	.	TRBV28	TRBJ2-2	CASRRIGARNTGELFF	TGTGCCAGCAGGCGGATCGGGGCCCGGAACACCGGGGAGCTGTTTTTT
.	TRBD1	TRBV15	TRBJ1-4	CATQYLTGEEYEKLFF	TGTGCCACCCAATATCTAACAGGGGAGGAATATGAAAAACTGTTTTTT
.	TRBD1	TRBV4-2	TRBJ1-4	CASSPITGQINEKLFF	TGTGCCAGCAGCCCAATTACGGGACAGATTAATGAAAAACTGTTTTTT
.	.	TRBV4-1	TRBJ2-6	CASSHLGRSGANVLTF	TGCGCCAGCAGCCACCTGGGTCGATCTGGGGCCAACGTCCTGACTTTC
.	.	TRBV6-1	TRBJ2-2	CASSGISPGELFF	TGTGCCAGCAGTGGGATATCGCCCGGGGAGCTGTTTTTT
once	.	TRBV7-3	TRBJ2-1	CASSRGTDNEQFF	TGTGCCAGCAGCCGTGGGACGGACAATGAGCAGTTCTTC
.	.	TRBV7-7	TRBJ2-5	CASTSGETQYF	TGTGCCAGCACTTCGGGGGAGACCCAGTACTTC
.	.	TRBV2	TRBJ1-5	CASTLGVGIGQPQHF	TGTGCCAGCACCCTTGGTGTGGGAATTGGTCAGCCCCAGCATTTT
.	TRBD2	TRBV6-5	TRBJ2-7	CASSYYPSGPYEQYF	TGTGCCAGCAGTTACTACCCTAGCGGTCCCTACGAGCAGTACTTC
once	.	TRBV4-1	TRBJ2-3	CASSQSGARGDTDTQYF	TGCGCCAGCAGCCAATCGGGGGCGCGGGGTGACACAGATACGCAGTATTTT
.	TRBD1	TRBV28	TRBJ2-3	CASKGGRASTDTQYF	TGTGCCAGCAAAGGGGGCAGGGCTAGCACAGATACGCAGTATTTT
few	TRBD1	TRBV27	TRBJ1-5	CASNPGTGGSGPQHF	TGTGCCAGCAATCCCGGGACAGGGGGGAGTGGGCCCCAGCATTTT
.	TRBD2	TRBV7-2	TRBJ2-7	CASSPLGLESYEQYF	TGTGCCAGCAGCCCCCTTGGACTAGAGTCCTACGAGCAGTACTTC
.	.	TRBV19	TRBJ1-5	CASSIGGGPQHF	TGTGCCAGTAGTATTGGGGGGGGGCCCCAGCATTTT
.	.	TRBV5-1	TRBJ2-7	CASSAGVPYEQYF	TGCGCCAGCAGCGCCGGGGTGCCTTACGAGCAGTACTTC
.	.	TRBV15	TRBJ2-3	CATSRYTREQYF	TGTGCCACCAGCAGATACACTAGAGAGCAGTATTTT
few	TRBD1	TRBV9	TRBJ1-1	CASSRGQGDTEAFF	TGTGCCAGCAGCAGAGGACAGGGGGACACTGAAGCTTTCTTT
.	.	TRBV27	TRBJ1-6	CASSLRSPVSSYNSPLHF	TGTGCCAGCAGTTTACGCTCCCCGGTGAGCTCCTATAATTCACCCCTCCACTTT
.	.	TRBV7-7	TRBJ2-2	CASSLRENTGELFF	TGTGCCAGCAGCTTAAGGGAGAACACCGGGGAGCTGTTTTTT
.	TRBD1	TRBV28	TRBJ2-7	CASSFSQGVNEQYF	TGTGCCAGCAGTTTTAGTCAGGGGGTCAACGAGCAGTACTTC
.	TRBD1	TRBV28	TRBJ1-2	CATKTGGYGYTF	TGTGCCACCAAGACAGGGGGCTATGGCTACACCTTC
.	TRBD2	TRBV5-4	TRBJ2-7	CASSYGLAVSSYEQYF	TGTGCCAGCAGCTACGGACTAGCGGTCAGCTCCTACGAGCAGTACTTC
.	.	TRBV7-9	TRBJ2-4	CASSFTGPVRAKNIQYF	TGTGCCAGCAGCTTCACAGGGCCAGTCAGGGCCAAAAACATTCAGTACTTC
.	.	TRBV28	TRBJ1-5	CASTPIVGQPQHF	TGTGCCAGCACCCCTATCGTGGGTCAGCCCCAGCATTTT
.	.	TRBV7-2	TRBJ1-2	CASSLELAQYYGYTF	TGTGCCAGCAGCTTAGAGCTTGCACAGTATTATGGCTACACCTTC
.	.	TRBV7-2	TRBJ2-1	CASSWDEGSYNEQFF	TGTGCCAGCAGCTGGGACGAGGGCTCCTACAATGAGCAGTTCTTC
.	.	TRBV18	TRBJ1-1	CASSGTFSGDTEAFF	TGTGCCAGCTCAGGGACATTCAGCGGGGACACTGAAGCTTTCTTT
.	.	TRBV11-1	TRBJ2-7	CASSSPSTSYEQYF	TGTGCCAGCAGCTCTCCCTCGACTAGCTACGAGCAGTACTTC
.	.	TRBV9	TRBJ2-5	CASSVGLGKTQYF	TGTGCCAGCAGCGTAGGGTTGGGAAAGACCCAGTACTTC
.	.	TRBV9	TRBJ2-7	CASSGPDSYEQYF	TGTGCCAGCAGCGGACCGGACAGCTACGAGCAGTACTTC
.	.	TRBV9	TRBJ1-3	CASSPLHRGRSSGNTIYF	TGTGCCAGCAGCCCCCTCCATAGGGGACGGAGCTCTGGAAACACCATATATTTT
.	.	TRBV5-4	TRBJ2-7	CASSLSAANEQYF	TGTGCCAGCAGCCTCTCCGCGGCCAACGAGCAGTACTTC
.	.	TRBV5-1	TRBJ1-1	CASSLRTAMNTEAFF	TGCGCCAGCAGCTTGAGGACGGCGATGAACACTGAAGCTTTCTTT
once	.	TRBV28	TRBJ1-1	CASSFTGTIGTEAFF	TGTGCCAGCAGCTTCACCGGGACAATCGGCACTGAAGCTTTCTTT
.	.	TRBV2	TRBJ1-1	CASTRTANMNTEAFF	TGTGCCAGCACCCGGACGGCGAACATGAACACTGAAGCTTTCTTT
.	.	TRBV11-2	TRBJ1-2	CASSFVSPGPNGDYGYTF	TGTGCCAGCAGCTTCGTCTCCCCAGGGCCCAATGGGGACTATGGCTACACCTTC
.	.	TRBV30	TRBJ2-3	CACGGTRLNWYF	TGTGCTTGTGGAGGGACTCGGCTCAACTGGTATTTT
.	.	TRBV2	TRBJ2-1	CASSEQYGEQFF	TGTGCCAGCAGTGAGCAGTACGGTGAGCAGTTCTTC
.	.	TRBV21-1	TRBJ2-5	CASSKVGTSDKETQYF	TGTGCCAGCAGCAAAGTCGGGACTAGCGACAAAGAGACCCAGTACTTC
.	TRBD2	TRBV6-5	TRBJ2-7	CASSLAGKGGYEQYF	TGTGCCAGCAGTTTAGCGGGGAAGGGCGGTTACGAGCAGTACTTC
.	.	TRBV30	TRBJ2-7	CAWSVGGARSYEQYF	TGTGCCTGGAGTGTAGGGGGGGCTAGGTCCTACGAGCAGTACTTC
.	.	TRBV5-1	TRBJ2-3	CASTPRGPSTDTQYF	TGCGCCAGCACCCCACGGGGGCCAAGCACAGATACGCAGTATTTT
.	TRBD2	TRBV9	TRBJ2-3	CASSARTSGRKESTQYF	TGTGCCAGCAGCGCCAGGACTAGCGGGAGGAAGGAATCTACTCAGTATTTT
.	TRBD1	TRBV2	TRBJ1-5	CASGIRQGSNQPQHF	TGTGCCAGCGGTATTCGACAGGGTAGCAATCAGCCCCAGCATTTT
.	.	TRBV2	TRBJ1-1	CASSGQSNTEAFF	TGTGCCAGCAGTGGACAGAGCAACACTGAAGCTTTCTTT
.	.	TRBV7-6	TRBJ1-3	CASSLAGLGSGNTIYF	TGTGCCAGCAGCTTAGCGGGGTTAGGCTCTGGAAACACCATATATTTT
.	.	TRBV4-2	TRBJ2-5	CASSSYVYQETQYF	TGTGCCAGCAGCTCATACGTGTACCAAGAGACCCAGTACTTC